This TCR beta chain emerged from a study of shared clonotypes between healthy human individuals. The naive CD8 fraction comprised CD45RO-negative cells positively selected for CCR7 and excluded terminally differentiated effector memory CD45RA+ cells. Sequencing used immunoSEQ multiplex PCR; TCRdb keeps in-frame clones, though not all of them. Among about 2.1 million clones listed, around 95% were seen once. Trimming took off 3 bases at V and 3 bases at J, with 6 bases between the two ends. The CDR3 sequence is 12 residues long. Germline loops: CDR1 SGHTA, CDR2 FQGNSA. The chain carries TRBV7-2 and TRBJ2-7, with no clear D. The receptor was isolated from a man between 18 and 29 years old in good health. Some clones in this sample may be carry-over from other donors' samples. Sequencing was carried out using naive CD8+ T cells from PBMCs. In DNA, the CDR3 is TGTGCCAGCAGCTTCCCGCGCTACGAGCAGTACTTC. This sequence encodes CASSFPRYEQYF.